This is a list of T cell receptor beta chains from one sample in a study of T cell repertoires in cytomegalovirus infection. TCRdb reanalysed the reads using MiXCR and keeps one entry per CDR3 protein. The sample carries 900,000 to 950,000 distinct CDR3 sequences, roughly 31% recorded once. These receptors' antigens are unknown. The sequenced sample was cultured CD8+ T cells from PBMCs, obtained from culture after CMV antigen stimulation. Receptors originate from a human donor in good health (CMV status not recorded). Some clones in this sample may be carry-over from other donors' samples. Each CDR3 is given without its conserved first and last residue. Size is stated for part of the rows, as once, few or many counts, or as a class when the clone is expanded.

V gene	clone size	J gene	CDR3 protein
TRBV7-9	few	TRBJ2-1	ASSRDLYNEQF
TRBV12-3/TRBV12-4	.	TRBJ2-1	ASSPTRRYNEQF
TRBV2	.	TRBJ2-7	ASSDGGASSHEQY
TRBV18	.	TRBJ2-4	ASSPLAGGSIVNIQY
TRBV7-9	few	TRBJ1-2	ASSLGTNPYGYT
TRBV19	.	TRBJ2-1	ASSMRAGTYNEQF
TRBV12-3/TRBV12-4	few	TRBJ2-5	ASSFIGYQETQY
TRBV11-2	.	TRBJ2-4	ASSSINSLVDIQY
TRBV29-1	.	TRBJ2-2	SVYNTGELF
TRBV6-5	.	TRBJ1-1	ASSLAQGTRGTEAF
TRBV7-6	.	TRBJ2-7	ASSLAAGVAYEQY
TRBV2	.	TRBJ2-1	ASSEPRTSGVPVRPYNEQF
TRBV7-6	many	TRBJ2-1	ASSLLAGATYNEQF
TRBV10-3	few	TRBJ2-4	AISESLDIQY
TRBV6-1	few	TRBJ2-1	ASSDLSVNEQF
TRBV5-4	.	TRBJ2-2	ASSTMRSNTGELF
TRBV7-9	.	TRBJ2-1	ASSPGLAAGEQF
TRBV27	few	TRBJ2-3	ASSLSSRGDTQY
TRBV27	.	TRBJ1-5	ASSLQGENQPQH
TRBV4-1	.	TRBJ2-6	ASSSQDLGNPGANVLT
TRBV2	few	TRBJ2-5	ASKTASQETQY
TRBV7-9	many	TRBJ2-7	ASSQAGGGTEQY
TRBV7-6	few	TRBJ2-3	ASSFRDGRIDTQY
TRBV7-6	few	TRBJ1-3	ASSTSPVNTIY
TRBV11-3	.	TRBJ2-1	ASSLAGRGVYNEQF
TRBV4-3	.	TRBJ2-2	ASSQDRRGGRAGELF
TRBV12-3/TRBV12-4	.	TRBJ1-3	ASSNARTQGNTIY
TRBV7-2	few	TRBJ1-5	ASSFTLGSNQPQH
TRBV11-2	.	TRBJ2-1	ASSFDNHEQF
TRBV6-5	.	TRBJ2-1	ASSYSIGGGLYNEQF
TRBV7-6	many	TRBJ2-3	ASSLGGVAGTDTQY
TRBV20-1	.	TRBJ2-1	SARDRLAGFHNEQF
TRBV19	few	TRBJ1-5	AAGQPQH
TRBV7-9	few	TRBJ1-5	ASSSDRARGQPQH
TRBV6-6	.	TRBJ2-5	ASSLISQTGLETQY
TRBV20-1	few	TRBJ1-1	SARGDSYMNTEAF
TRBV27	once	TRBJ1-5	ASSLIGARGNQPQH
TRBV7-3	.	TRBJ2-3	ASSLVAGVTSTDTQY
TRBV12-3/TRBV12-4	few	TRBJ1-5	ASSWGPGRGYNQPQH
TRBV6-1	many	TRBJ2-7	ASSDLGLAVGSEQY
TRBV9	few	TRBJ2-2	ASSVPVRDPPNTGELF